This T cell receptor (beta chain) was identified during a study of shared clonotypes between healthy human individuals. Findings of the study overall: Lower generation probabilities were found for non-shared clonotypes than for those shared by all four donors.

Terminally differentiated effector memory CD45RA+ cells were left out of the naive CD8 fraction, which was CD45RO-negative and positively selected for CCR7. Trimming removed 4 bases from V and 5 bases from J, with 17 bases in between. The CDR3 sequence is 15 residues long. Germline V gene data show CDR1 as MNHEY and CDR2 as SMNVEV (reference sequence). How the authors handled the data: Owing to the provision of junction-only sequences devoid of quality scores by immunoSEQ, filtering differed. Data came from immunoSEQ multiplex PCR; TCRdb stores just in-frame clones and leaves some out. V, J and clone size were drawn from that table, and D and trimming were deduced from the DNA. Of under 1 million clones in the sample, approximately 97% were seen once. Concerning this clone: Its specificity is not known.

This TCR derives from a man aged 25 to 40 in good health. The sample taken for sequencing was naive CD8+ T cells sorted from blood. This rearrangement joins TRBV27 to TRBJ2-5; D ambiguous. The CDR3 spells CASSSDPARPETQYF. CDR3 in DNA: TGTGCCAGCAGTTCCGACCCGGCGCGGCCGGAGACCCAGTACTTC.